This T cell receptor (beta chain) was recovered during a study of blood T cell repertoires in COVID-19. In the source study's methods: Reference gene primer amplification gave nucleated cell count estimates. Only in-frame clones appear in the TCRdb table, and some are missing; sequencing was by immunoSEQ multiplex PCR. The V and J calls and clone size are taken from that table; D and trimming were inferred from the DNA. The table has some 210,000 clones, roughly 87% seen once; the top ten hold 10%. Germline CDR1 and CDR2: SGDLS and YYNGEE. CDR3 size: 14 residues. J lost 1 base, V lost 6 bases, and 5 bases had no gene match. This clone was seen just once. Study members were between about 18 and 95 years old and lived in 24 US regions.

Sequencing was done on a sample of PBMCs or T cells enriched from blood (not recorded which). This rearrangement joins TRBV9 to TRBJ1-1, with 8 bases matching TRBD1. This sequence originates from a man aged 18 to 30 with acute COVID-19. The CDR3 sequence: CASNNRGANTEAFF. CDR3 nucleotides: TGTGCCAGCAATAACAGGGGGGCGAACACTGAAGCTTTCTTT.